The rows below give T cell receptor beta chains drawn from one sample of a study of STAT5B mutations in CD4+ large granular lymphocyte leukemia. TCRdb's table, derived via immunoSEQ multiplex PCR, lists solely in-frame clones and lacks some. Among just under 35,000 clones listed, around 63% were seen once. The sample comprised CD4+ T cells from blood buffy coats. Receptors were obtained from a human donor in good health. CDR3s include the opening cysteine and the closing phenylalanine or tryptophan.

V: TRBV9
J: TRBJ1-1
CDR3: CASSTTGVTEAFF

V: TRBV19
J: TRBJ1-1
CDR3: CASSSAAEAFF

V: TRBV27
J: TRBJ2-2
CDR3: CASRTANTGELFF

V: TRBV18
J: TRBJ1-2
CDR3: CASSPQQGRGYTF

V: TRBV19
J: TRBJ2-1
CDR3: CASGLAGANYNEQFF

V: TRBV7-2
J: TRBJ2-7
CDR3: CASSLAGGRYEQYF

V: TRBV6-5
J: TRBJ1-2
CDR3: CASSRDGNYGYTF

V: TRBV11-2
J: TRBJ2-1
CDR3: CASNFGRGAWNEQFF

V: TRBV18
J: TRBJ1-2
CDR3: CASSPRTGSIKSYGYTF

V: TRBV2
J: TRBJ1-5
CDR3: CASNLRDGNQPQHF

V: TRBV10-3
J: TRBJ1-1
CDR3: CAISESASRRLNTEAFF

V: TRBV2
J: TRBJ2-7
CDR3: CASSNPERYEQYF

V: TRBV6-1
J: TRBJ2-5
CDR3: CASSELVGTQYF

V: TRBV5-1
J: TRBJ2-7
CDR3: CASSWAPGTGSYEQYF

V: TRBV4-3
J: TRBJ2-6
CDR3: CASRGGPGTLSSGANVLTF

V: TRBV2
J: TRBJ2-1
CDR3: CASRESIEQFF

V: TRBV5-4
J: TRBJ2-3
CDR3: CASSGARAGSTDTQYF

V: TRBV6-5
J: TRBJ1-5
CDR3: CASSYDRNQPQHF

V: TRBV6-5
J: TRBJ1-1
CDR3: CASSYSILNTEAFF

V: TRBV7-6
J: TRBJ2-2
CDR3: CASSFRWRGQNTGELFF

V: TRBV5-4
J: TRBJ1-2
CDR3: CASSSGQGATNYGYTF

V: TRBV2
J: TRBJ2-7
CDR3: CASKANYEQYF

V: TRBV5-1
J: TRBJ1-1
CDR3: CASSSRGPQNTEAFF

V: TRBV11-2
J: TRBJ2-7
CDR3: CASSPTGFYREQYF

V: TRBV6-4
J: TRBJ1-2
CDR3: CARERHGDYGYTF

V: TRBV7-9
J: TRBJ1-2
CDR3: CASSWIPTDGYTF

V: TRBV5-4
J: TRBJ2-3
CDR3: CASSLKGPTDTQYF

V: TRBV19
J: TRBJ2-2
CDR3: CASSKAGAGGLTTGELFF

V: TRBV5-1
J: TRBJ2-7
CDR3: CASSQLGAGYEQYF

V: TRBV5-1
J: TRBJ1-2
CDR3: CASSREDPMGYYGYTF

V: TRBV7-2
J: TRBJ1-6
CDR3: CASSWTRDNSPLHF

V: TRBV6-5
J: TRBJ2-5
CDR3: CATAAQNQETQYF

V: TRBV7-8
J: TRBJ2-3
CDR3: CASSGGGASGAYTQYF

V: TRBV5-8
J: TRBJ1-2
CDR3: CASSSWAGQGGGYTF